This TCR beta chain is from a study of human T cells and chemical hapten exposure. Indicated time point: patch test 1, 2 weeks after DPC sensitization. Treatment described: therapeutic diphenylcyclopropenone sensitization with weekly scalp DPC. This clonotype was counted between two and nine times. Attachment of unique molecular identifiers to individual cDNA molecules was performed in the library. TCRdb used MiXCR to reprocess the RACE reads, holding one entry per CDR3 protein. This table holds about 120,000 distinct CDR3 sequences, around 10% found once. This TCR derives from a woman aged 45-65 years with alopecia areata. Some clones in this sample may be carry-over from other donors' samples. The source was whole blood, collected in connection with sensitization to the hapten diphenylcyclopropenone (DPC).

DNA for the CDR3: TGTGCCAGCAGTCCGGGGTGGATGACAGGGGTGGTGGATGGCTACACCTTC. Translation gives CASSPGWMTGVVDGYTF. V and J are TRBV12-3 or TRBV12-4 and TRBJ1-2, with 8 bases aligning to TRBD1. After removal of 5 bases from V and 6 bases from J, the junction contained 17 bases not matched to a gene. CDR3 length equals 17 residues.